The 5 T cell receptor beta chains reported below all come from one sample, sequenced in a study of T cells expressing NK-cell markers. TCRdb re-called the 5' RACE reads, yielding one record per CDR3 amino acid sequence without DNA. In all, the sample yields around 100,000 distinct CDR3 sequences. Material for sequencing was blood T cells: a sorted CD56 or NKG2C T cell subset, CD4+ or CD8+ T cells, or bulk PBMC T cells (not recorded which). All receptors come from a woman between 18 and 69 years old in good health.

The chain employs TRBV4-3 and TRBJ2-1; TCRdb proposes TRBD2, but this gene call is untestable without DNA. CDR1 and CDR2 from the germline V gene are LGHNA and YSLEER. The CDR3 is 16 amino acids. The CDR3: CASSHLSGRVSNEQFF.

The V gene is TRBV27, the J gene TRBJ2-3; TCRdb's D call, TRBD2, is unchecked because there is no DNA. This CDR3 is built from 20 residues. Germline lookup yields CDR1 MNHEY and CDR2 SMNVEV (reference sequence). CDR3 loop: CASGGEGITFAGGITDTQYF.

CDR3 sequence reads: CASTLGVNEQFF. This chain connects TRBV5-5 to TRBJ2-1; there is no DNA to check the TCRdb D call of TRBD1. This CDR3 is 12 amino acids long. The V gene's germline CDR1 is SGHKS and CDR2 YYEKEE (reference sequence).

The rearrangement links TRBV6-2 or TRBV6-3 to TRBJ2-1. The germline V gene encodes CDR1 MNHEY and CDR2 SVGEGT. The CDR3 has 13 amino acids. CDR3: CASSYTPDNEQFF.

The chain couples TRBV19 to TRBJ2-1; there is no DNA to check the TCRdb D call of TRBD1. The length of the CDR3 is 15 residues. Germline V gene lookup returns CDR1 LNHDA and CDR2 SQIVND (reference sequence). The CDR3 here is CASSIDGGLYNEQFF.